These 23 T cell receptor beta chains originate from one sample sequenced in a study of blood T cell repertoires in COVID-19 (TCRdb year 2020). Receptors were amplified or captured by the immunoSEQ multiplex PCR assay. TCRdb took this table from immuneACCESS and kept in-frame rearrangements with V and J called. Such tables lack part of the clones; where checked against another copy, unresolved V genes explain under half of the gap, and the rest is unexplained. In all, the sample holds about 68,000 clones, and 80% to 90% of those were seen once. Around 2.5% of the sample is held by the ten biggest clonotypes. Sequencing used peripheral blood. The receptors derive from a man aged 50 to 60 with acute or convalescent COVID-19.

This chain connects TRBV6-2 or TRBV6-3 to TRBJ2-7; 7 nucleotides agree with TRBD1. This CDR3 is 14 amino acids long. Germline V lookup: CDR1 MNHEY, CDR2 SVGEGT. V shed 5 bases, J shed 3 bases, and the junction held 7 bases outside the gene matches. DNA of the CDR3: TGTGCCAGCAGTCGGACAGGTGGAATCTACGAGCAGTACGTC. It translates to CASSRTGGIYEQYV.

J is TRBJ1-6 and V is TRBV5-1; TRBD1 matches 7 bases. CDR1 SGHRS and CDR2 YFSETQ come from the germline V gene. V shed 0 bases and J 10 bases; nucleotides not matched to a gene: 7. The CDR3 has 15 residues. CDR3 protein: CASSLDTGVGSPLHF. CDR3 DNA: TGCGCCAGCAGCTTGGATACAGGGGTAGGGTCACCCCTCCACTTT.

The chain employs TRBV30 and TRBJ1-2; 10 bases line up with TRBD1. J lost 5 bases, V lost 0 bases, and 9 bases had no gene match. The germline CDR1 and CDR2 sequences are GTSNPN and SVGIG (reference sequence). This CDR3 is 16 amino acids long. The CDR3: CAWSVAGQGVVYGYTF. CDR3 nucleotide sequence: TGTGCCTGGAGTGTAGCAGGACAGGGGGTTGTTTATGGCTACACCTTC.

The CDR3 bases are TGCGCCAGCAGCCACGACAGGGGGCATTACAATGAGCAGTTCTTC. Protein product: CASSHDRGHYNEQFF. The chain carries TRBV4-3 and TRBJ2-1; the match to TRBD1 covers 10 bases. The CDR3 is 15 residues long. CDR1 and CDR2 (germline): LGHNA, YSLEER. V shed 3 bases, J shed 4 bases, and the junction held 3 bases outside the gene matches.

CDR3: CASRLGHQSSGNTIYF. CDR3 bases: TGTGCCAGCAGACTGGGACACCAGAGCTCTGGAAACACCATATATTTT. The chain employs TRBV28 and TRBJ1-3; TRBD1 might be the D (6 bases). The V end was cut by 6 bases, the J end by 0 bases, with 15 bases between. This CDR3 is built from 16 residues. Germline V gives CDR1 MDHEN, CDR2 SYDVKM. The full variable domain, with the rest looked up from reference TRBV28 and TRBJ1-3, is DVKVTQSSRYLVKRTGEKVFLECVQDMDHENMFWYRQDPGLGLRLIYFSYDVKMKEKGDIPEGYSVSREKKERFSLILESASTNQTSMYLCASRLGHQSSGNTIYFGEGSWLTVV.

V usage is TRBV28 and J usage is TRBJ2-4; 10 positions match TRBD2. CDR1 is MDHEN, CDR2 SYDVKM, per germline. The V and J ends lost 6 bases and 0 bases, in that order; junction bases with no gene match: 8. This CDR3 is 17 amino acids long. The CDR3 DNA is TGTGCCAGCAGACCTCTAGCGGGAGACCCAGCCAAAAACATTCAGTACTTC. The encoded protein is CASRPLAGDPAKNIQYF.

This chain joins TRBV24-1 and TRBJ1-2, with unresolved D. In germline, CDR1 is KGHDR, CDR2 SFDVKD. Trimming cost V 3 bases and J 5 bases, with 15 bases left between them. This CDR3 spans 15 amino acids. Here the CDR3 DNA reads TGTGCCACCAGTGATACCGGAGGGTCCCATTATGGCTACACCTTC. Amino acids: CATSDTGGSHYGYTF.

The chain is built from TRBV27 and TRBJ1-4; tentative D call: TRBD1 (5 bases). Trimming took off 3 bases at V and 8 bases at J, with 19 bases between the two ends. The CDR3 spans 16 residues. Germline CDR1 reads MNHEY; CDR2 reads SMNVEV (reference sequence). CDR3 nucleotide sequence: TGTGCCAGCAGTTTTAAAGTCGGCAGGGTTGGCGAAAAACTGTTTTTT. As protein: CASSFKVGRVGEKLFF.

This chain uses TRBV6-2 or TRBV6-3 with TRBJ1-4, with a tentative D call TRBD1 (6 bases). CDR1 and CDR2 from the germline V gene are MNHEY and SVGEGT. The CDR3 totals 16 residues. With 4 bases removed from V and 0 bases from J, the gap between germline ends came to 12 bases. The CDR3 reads CASSFGQLATNEKLFF. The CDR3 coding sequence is TGTGCCAGCAGTTTTGGACAGCTTGCAACTAATGAAAAACTGTTTTTT.

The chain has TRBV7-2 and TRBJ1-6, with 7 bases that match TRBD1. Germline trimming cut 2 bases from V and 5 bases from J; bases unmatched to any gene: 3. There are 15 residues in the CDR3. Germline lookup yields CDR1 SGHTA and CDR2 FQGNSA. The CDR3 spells CASSLRQGDNSPLHF. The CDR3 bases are TGTGCCAGCAGCTTACGTCAGGGGGATAATTCACCCCTCCACTTT.

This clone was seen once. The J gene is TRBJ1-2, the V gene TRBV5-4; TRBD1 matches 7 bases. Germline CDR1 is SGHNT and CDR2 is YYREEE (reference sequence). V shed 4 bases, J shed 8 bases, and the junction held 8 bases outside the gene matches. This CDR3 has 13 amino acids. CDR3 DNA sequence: TGTGCCAGCAGCAAGGGACAGTCGGGAGGCTACACCTTC. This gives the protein CASSKGQSGGYTF.

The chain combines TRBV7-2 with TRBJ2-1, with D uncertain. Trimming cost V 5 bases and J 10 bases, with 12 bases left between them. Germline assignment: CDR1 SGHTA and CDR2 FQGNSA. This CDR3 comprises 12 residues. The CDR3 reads CASSLSFGEQFF. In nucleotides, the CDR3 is TGTGCCAGCAGCCTAAGTTTCGGGGAGCAGTTCTTC.

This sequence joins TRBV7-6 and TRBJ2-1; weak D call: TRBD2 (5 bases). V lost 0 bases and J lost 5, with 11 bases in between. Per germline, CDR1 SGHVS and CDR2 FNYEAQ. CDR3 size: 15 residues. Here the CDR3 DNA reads TGTGCCAGCAGCTTAGCCACACTAGGGAACAATGAGCAGTTCTTC. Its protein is CASSLATLGNNEQFF.

The CDR3 sequence is CASSDRQGATEAFF. The CDR3 bases are TGTGCCAGCAGCGACCGACAGGGTGCGACTGAAGCTTTCTTT. This sequence joins TRBV7-9 and TRBJ1-1; 7 positions agree with TRBD1. J was trimmed by 5 bases and V by 5 bases; bases with no gene match: 8. The CDR3 is made up of 14 amino acids. Germline loops: CDR1 SEHNR, CDR2 FQNEAQ (reference sequence).

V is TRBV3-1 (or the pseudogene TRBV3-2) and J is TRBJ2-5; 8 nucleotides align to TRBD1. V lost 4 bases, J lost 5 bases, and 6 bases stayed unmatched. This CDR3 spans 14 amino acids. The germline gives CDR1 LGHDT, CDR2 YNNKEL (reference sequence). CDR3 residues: CASSRRTGRETQYF. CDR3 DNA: TGTGCCAGCAGCCGACGGACAGGGCGGGAGACCCAGTACTTC.

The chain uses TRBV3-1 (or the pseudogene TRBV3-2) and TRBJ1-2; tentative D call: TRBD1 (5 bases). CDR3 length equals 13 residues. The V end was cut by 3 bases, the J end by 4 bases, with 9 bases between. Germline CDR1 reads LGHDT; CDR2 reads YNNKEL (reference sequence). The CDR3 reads CASSHTDSYGYTF. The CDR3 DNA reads TGTGCCAGCAGCCATACCGACAGCTATGGCTACACCTTC.

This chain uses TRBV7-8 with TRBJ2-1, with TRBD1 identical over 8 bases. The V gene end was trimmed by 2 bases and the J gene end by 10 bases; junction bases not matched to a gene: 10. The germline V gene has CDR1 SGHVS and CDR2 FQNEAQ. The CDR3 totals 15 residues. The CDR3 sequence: CASSLSSFTGGEQFF. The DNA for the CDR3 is TGTGCCAGCAGCTTATCTTCATTCACAGGGGGGGAGCAGTTCTTC.

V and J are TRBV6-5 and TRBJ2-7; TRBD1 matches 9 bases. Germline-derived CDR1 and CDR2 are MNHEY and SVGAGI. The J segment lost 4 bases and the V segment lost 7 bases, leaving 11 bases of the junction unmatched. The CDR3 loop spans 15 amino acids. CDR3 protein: CASTDRDRVSYEQYF. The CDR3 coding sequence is TGTGCCAGCACAGACCGGGACAGGGTATCGTACGAGCAGTACTTC.

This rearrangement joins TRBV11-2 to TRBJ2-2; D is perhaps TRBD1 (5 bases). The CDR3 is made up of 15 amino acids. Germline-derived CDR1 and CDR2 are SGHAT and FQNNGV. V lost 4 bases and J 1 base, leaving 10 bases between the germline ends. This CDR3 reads CASSSRQKNTGELFF. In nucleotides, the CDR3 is TGTGCCAGCAGCTCCCGACAGAAGAACACCGGGGAGCTGTTTTTT.

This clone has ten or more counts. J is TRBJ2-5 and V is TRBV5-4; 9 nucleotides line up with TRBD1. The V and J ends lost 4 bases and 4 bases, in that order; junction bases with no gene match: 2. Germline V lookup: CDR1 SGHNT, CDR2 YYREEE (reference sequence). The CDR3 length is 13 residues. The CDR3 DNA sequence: TGTGCCAGCAGCCAGGGACAGGGAGAGACCCAGTACTTC. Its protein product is CASSQGQGETQYF.

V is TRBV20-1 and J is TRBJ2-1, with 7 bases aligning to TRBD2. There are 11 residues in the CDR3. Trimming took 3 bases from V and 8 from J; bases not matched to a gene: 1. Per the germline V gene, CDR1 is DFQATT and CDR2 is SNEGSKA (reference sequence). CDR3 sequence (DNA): TGCAGTGCTAGGACTAGCCATGAGCAGTTCTTC. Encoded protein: CSARTSHEQFF.

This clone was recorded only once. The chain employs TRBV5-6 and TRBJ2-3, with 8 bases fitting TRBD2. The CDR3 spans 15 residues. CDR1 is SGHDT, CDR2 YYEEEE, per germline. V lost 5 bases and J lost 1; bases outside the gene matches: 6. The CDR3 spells CASRQRGRGTDTQYF. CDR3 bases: TGTGCCAGCAGACAGCGGGGGCGTGGCACAGATACGCAGTATTTT.

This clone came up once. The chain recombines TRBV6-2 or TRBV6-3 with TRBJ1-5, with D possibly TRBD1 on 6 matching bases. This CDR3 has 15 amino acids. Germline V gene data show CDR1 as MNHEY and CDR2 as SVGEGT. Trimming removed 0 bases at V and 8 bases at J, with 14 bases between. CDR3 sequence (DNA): TGTGCCAGCAGTTACTCGAGGACAGCTCGGGAGCCCCAGCATTTT. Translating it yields CASSYSRTAREPQHF.